This TCR beta chain was identified during a study of T-cell memory formation after mild COVID-19. The ends were cut back, 3 bases at V and 6 bases at J, with 18 bases in the middle. Looked up from germline, CDR1 is SQVTM and CDR2 is ANQGSEA. The CDR3 length is 14 residues. The 5'RACE method, run with constant-segment primers, produced TCR alpha and TCR beta cDNA libraries (carrying sample barcodes and UMIs). Each CDR3 protein gets one entry after TCRdb re-called the 5' RACE reads with MiXCR. There are around 250,000 distinct CDR3 sequences in the sample; 16% occur only once, and around 23% lies in the top ten.

This clonotype was obtained from a man aged 18 to 29 who had mild COVID-19 (a few samples of this study predate the infection). Cell type and time point are not known. Sequencing was done on a sample of PBMCs or a T cell subset sorted from them (not recorded which). The J gene is TRBJ2-7, the V gene TRBV29-1; tentatively, D is TRBD1 (5 bases). The CDR3 loop is CSVERNRCPSEQYV. In DNA, the CDR3 is TGCAGCGTTGAGAGAAACAGGTGCCCCTCCGAGCAGTACGTC.